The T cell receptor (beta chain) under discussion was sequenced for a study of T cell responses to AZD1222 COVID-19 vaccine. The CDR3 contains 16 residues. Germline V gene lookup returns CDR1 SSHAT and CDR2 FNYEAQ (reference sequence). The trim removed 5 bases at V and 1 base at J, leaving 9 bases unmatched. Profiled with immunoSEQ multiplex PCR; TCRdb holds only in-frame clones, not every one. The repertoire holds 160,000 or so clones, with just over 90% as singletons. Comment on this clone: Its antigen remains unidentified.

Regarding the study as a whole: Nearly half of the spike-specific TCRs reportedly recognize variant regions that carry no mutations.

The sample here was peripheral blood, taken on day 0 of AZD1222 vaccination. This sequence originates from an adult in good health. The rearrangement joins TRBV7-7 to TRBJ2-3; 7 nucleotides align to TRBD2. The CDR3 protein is CASSPGGGRGTDTQYF. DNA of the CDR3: TGTGCCAGCAGCCCCGGAGGAGGGAGGGGCACAGATACGCAGTATTTT.